One sample yielded the 13 T cell receptor beta chains listed below, sequenced in a study of OX40 agonist ivuxolimab in advanced cancers. Preparation of the library involved the immunoSEQ multiplex PCR assay. In its TCRdb copy, this immuneACCESS table keeps in-frame sequences only and misses some clones. Where compared with another copy, unresolved V genes explain less than half of these, and the others have no known cause. For this sample the table gives about 80,000 clones, of which 84% were detected only once. The ten most abundant clones make up around 25% of the sample. This specimen was CD4+ or CD8+ T cells sorted from blood, taken in a trial of the OX40 agonist ivuxolimab. All receptors derive from an adult with an advanced solid tumor such as melanoma, head and neck, liver or kidney cancer.

The rearrangement joins TRBV18 to TRBJ2-2, with TRBD1 matching over 8 bases. Looked up from germline, CDR1 is KGHSH and CDR2 is LQKENI. V was pared by 1 base and J by 2 bases, with 6 bases of the junction left unmatched. This CDR3 spans 17 amino acids. This chain's CDR3 is CASSPQSDRGNTGELFF. CDR3 coding DNA: TGTGCCAGCTCACCACAAAGCGACAGGGGCAACACCGGGGAGCTGTTTTTT.

This clone was detected only once. J is TRBJ2-7 and V is TRBV6-5; 11 nucleotides match TRBD2. This CDR3 is 14 amino acids long. Germline CDR1 reads MNHEY; CDR2 reads SVGAGI. The J segment lost 6 bases and the V segment lost 6 bases, leaving 7 bases of the junction unmatched. The CDR3 loop reads CASRTLAGALEQYF. CDR3 sequence (DNA): TGTGCCAGCAGAACACTAGCGGGGGCCCTCGAGCAGTACTTC.

The chain couples TRBV5-6 to TRBJ2-1, with D uncertain. Germline values: CDR1 SGHDT, CDR2 YYEEEE. The CDR3 is made up of 15 amino acids. V lost 0 bases and J lost 8, with 15 bases in between. The CDR3 sequence is CASSLGRRSGHEQFF. The CDR3 bases are TGTGCCAGCAGCTTGGGCCGGAGATCCGGTCATGAGCAGTTCTTC. Based on the CDR3 plus reference TRBV5-6 and TRBJ2-1, the full variable domain is DAGVTQSPTHLIKTRGQQVTLRCSPKSGHDTVSWYQQALGQGPQFIFQYYEEEERQRGNFPDRFSGHQFPNYSSELNVNALLLGDSALYLCASSLGRRSGHEQFFGPGTRLTVL.

V is TRBV9 and J is TRBJ2-1, with D hard to call. CDR1 SGDLS and CDR2 YYNGEE come from the germline V gene. There are 14 residues in the CDR3. The V gene lost 0 bases and the J gene lost 3 bases, with 7 bases spanning the gap. CDR3 sequence reads: CASSVEVSYNEQFF. CDR3 DNA sequence: TGTGCCAGCAGCGTAGAAGTCAGCTACAATGAGCAGTTCTTC.

The count of this clone is one. The rearrangement links TRBV5-5 to TRBJ2-7; 13 nucleotides agree with TRBD2. V dropped 6 bases and J dropped 2; count of bases not matched to a gene: 5. In germline, CDR1 is SGHKS, CDR2 YYEKEE (reference sequence). The CDR3 totals 15 residues. The CDR3 DNA reads as TGTGCCAGCACCGTACTAGCGGGAGGGCCCTACGAGCAGTACTTC. The encoded protein is CASTVLAGGPYEQYF.

The rearrangement uses TRBV6-1 and TRBJ1-2, with D unresolved. Germline V CDR1 and CDR2: MNHNS, SASEGT. The germline V and J ends were trimmed by 0 bases and 0 bases, with 8 bases remaining between them. The CDR3 is made up of 15 amino acids. The CDR3, as DNA: TGTGCCAGCAGTGAAGCGTACAATACTAACTATGGCTACACCTTC. It encodes CASSEAYNTNYGYTF.

The sample holds one count of this clone. This rearrangement joins TRBV11-2 to TRBJ1-1, with D uncertain. CDR3 length equals 13 residues. V lost 2 bases and J 1 base, leaving 5 bases between the germline ends. The germline V gene has CDR1 SGHAT and CDR2 FQNNGV. CDR3 nucleotides: TGTGCCAGCAGCTTAACCGAGAACACTGAAGCTTTCTTT. Amino acid sequence: CASSLTENTEAFF.

This sequence joins TRBV19 and TRBJ1-2; 8 nucleotides match TRBD1. V shed 7 bases and J 5 bases; nucleotides not matched to a gene: 12. Germline CDR1 is LNHDA and CDR2 is SQIVND (reference sequence). The CDR3 has 15 amino acids. CDR3: CASTRTGTGYYGYTF. The CDR3 DNA follows: TGTGCCAGTACCCGGACAGGGACTGGGTATTATGGCTACACCTTC.

The CDR3 nucleotides are TGTGCCAGCAGGGAACGGCCGATTCAAGAGACCCAGTACTTC. It yields the protein CASRERPIQETQYF. This rearrangement joins TRBV2 to TRBJ2-5; D is undetermined. Germline V gene sequence: CDR1 SNHLY, CDR2 FYNNEI. Trimming shortened V by 6 bases and J by 2 bases, and 13 bases separated the two germline ends. The CDR3 totals 14 residues.

The chain links TRBV6-5 to TRBJ2-5, with D perhaps matching TRBD1 (5 bases). Trimming shortened V by 6 bases and J by 5 bases, and 16 bases separated the two germline ends. CDR3 length: 14 residues. Germline values: CDR1 MNHEY, CDR2 SVGAGI. CDR3 bases: TGTGCCAGCAGGGGGCGAAGTCTCGAGGAGACCCAGTACTTC. Translation: CASRGRSLEETQYF.

The chain combines TRBV5-1 with TRBJ2-1; 9 bases align to TRBD1. Germline CDR1 reads SGHRS; CDR2 reads YFSETQ. This CDR3 spans 15 amino acids. Trimming at V came to 0 bases and at J to 6 bases, leaving 4 bases not matched to a gene. In DNA, the CDR3 is TGCGCCAGCAGCTTGGGGGACAGGGTTATCAATGAGCAGTTCTTC. It codes for CASSLGDRVINEQFF.

The V and J genes are TRBV29-1 and TRBJ2-7; D tentatively fits TRBD1 or TRBD2 (5 bases each). The V end was cut by 2 bases, the J end by 4 bases, with 18 bases between. The CDR3 runs to 15 residues. The germline V gene has CDR1 SQVTM and CDR2 ANQGSEA. This CDR3 is CSVEKVAGTGYEQYF. The DNA for the CDR3 is TGCAGCGTTGAAAAAGTGGCAGGGACGGGTTACGAGCAGTACTTC.

The chain combines TRBV7-2 with TRBJ1-1, with D unresolved. Deletions cut 0 bases from V and 5 bases from J, with 10 bases between. The CDR3 consists of 14 residues. Germline V CDR1 and CDR2: SGHTA, FQGNSA. CDR3: CASSLALGGTEAFF. CDR3 nucleotides: TGTGCCAGCAGCTTAGCTTTGGGCGGGACTGAAGCTTTCTTT.